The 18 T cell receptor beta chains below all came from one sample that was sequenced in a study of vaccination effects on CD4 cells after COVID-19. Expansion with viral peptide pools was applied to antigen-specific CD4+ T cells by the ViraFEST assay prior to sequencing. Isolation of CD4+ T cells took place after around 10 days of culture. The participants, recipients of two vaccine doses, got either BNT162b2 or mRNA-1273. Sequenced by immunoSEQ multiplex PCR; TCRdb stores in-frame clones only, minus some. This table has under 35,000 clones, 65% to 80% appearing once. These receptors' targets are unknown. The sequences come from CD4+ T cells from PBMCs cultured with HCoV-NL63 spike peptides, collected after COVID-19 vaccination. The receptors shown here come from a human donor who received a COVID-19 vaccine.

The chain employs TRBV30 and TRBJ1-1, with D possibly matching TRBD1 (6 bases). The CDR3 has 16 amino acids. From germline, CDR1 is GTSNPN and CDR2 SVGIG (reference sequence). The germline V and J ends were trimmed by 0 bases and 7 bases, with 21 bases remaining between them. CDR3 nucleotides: TGTGCCTGGAGTGTACTGCGGGGGCGGAGGGCCAATGAAGCTTTCTTT. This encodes CAWSVLRGRRANEAFF.

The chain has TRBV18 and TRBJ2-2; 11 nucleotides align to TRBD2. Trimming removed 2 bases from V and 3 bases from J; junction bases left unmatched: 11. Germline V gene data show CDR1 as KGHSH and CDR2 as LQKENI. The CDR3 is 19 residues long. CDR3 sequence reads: CASSPFSPSGRRDTGELFF. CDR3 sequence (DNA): TGTGCCAGCTCACCATTCTCGCCTAGCGGGAGGAGGGACACCGGGGAGCTGTTTTTT.

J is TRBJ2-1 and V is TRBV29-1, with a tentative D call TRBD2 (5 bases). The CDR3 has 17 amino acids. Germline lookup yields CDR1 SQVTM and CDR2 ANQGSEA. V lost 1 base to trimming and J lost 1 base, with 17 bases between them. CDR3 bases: TGCAGCGTTGAAGTTGGGTTACTAGTGCGGTCCTACAATGAGCAGTTCTTC. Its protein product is CSVEVGLLVRSYNEQFF.

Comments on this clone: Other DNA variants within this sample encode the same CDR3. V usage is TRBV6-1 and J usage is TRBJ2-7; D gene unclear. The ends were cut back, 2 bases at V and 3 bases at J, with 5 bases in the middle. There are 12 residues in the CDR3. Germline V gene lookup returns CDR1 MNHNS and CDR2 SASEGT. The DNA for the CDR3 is TGTGCCAGCAGTGAACTTGGCTACGAGCAGTACTTC. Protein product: CASSELGYEQYF.

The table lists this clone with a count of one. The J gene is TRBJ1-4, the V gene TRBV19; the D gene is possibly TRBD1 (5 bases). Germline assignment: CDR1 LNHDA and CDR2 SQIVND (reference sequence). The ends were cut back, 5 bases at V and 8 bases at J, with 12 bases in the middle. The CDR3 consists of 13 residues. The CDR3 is CASSLQGIEKLFF. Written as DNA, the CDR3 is TGTGCCAGTAGTTTGCAGGGTATAGAAAAACTGTTTTTT.

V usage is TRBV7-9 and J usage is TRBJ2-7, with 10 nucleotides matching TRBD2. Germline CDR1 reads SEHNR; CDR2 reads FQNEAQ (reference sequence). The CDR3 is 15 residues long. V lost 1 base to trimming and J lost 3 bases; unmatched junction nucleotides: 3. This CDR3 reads CASSLEGLAFYEQYF. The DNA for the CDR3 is TGTGCCAGCAGCTTAGAGGGACTAGCGTTCTACGAGCAGTACTTC. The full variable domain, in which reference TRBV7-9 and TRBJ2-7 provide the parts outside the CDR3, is DTGVSQNPRHKITKRGQNVTFRCDPISEHNRLYWYRQTLGQGPEFLTYFQNEAQLEKSRLLSDRFSAERPKGSFSTLEIQRTEQGDSAMYLCASSLEGLAFYEQYFGPGTRLTVT.

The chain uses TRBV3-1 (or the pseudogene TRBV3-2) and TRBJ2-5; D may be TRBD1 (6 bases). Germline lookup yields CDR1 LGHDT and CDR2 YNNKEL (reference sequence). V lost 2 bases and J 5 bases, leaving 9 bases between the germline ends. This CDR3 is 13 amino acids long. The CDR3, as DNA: TGTGCCAGCAGCCAACAGGGGCACGAGACCCAGTACTTC. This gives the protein CASSQQGHETQYF.

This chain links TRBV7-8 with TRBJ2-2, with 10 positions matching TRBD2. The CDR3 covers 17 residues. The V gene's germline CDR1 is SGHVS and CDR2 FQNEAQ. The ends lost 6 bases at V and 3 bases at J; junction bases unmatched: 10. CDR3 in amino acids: CASRRERGGLDTGELFF. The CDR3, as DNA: TGTGCCAGCAGGAGAGAGCGGGGGGGCCTCGACACCGGGGAGCTGTTTTTT.

The CDR3 DNA reads TGTGCCATCAGTGCGGGAGGATCCGGGACTGGGGAGACCCAGTACTTC. This codes for CAISAGGSGTGETQYF. V usage is TRBV10-3 and J usage is TRBJ2-5; 7 nucleotides agree with TRBD2. CDR1 is ENHRY and CDR2 is SYGVKD in the germline V gene. This CDR3 is built from 16 residues. V dropped 4 bases and J dropped 5; count of bases not matched to a gene: 13.

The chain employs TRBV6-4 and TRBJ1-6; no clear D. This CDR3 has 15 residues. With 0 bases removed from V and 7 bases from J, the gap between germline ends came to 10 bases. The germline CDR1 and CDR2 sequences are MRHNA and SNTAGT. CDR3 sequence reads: CASSDSGFGNSPLHF. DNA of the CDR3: TGTGCCAGCAGTGACTCGGGGTTTGGGAATTCACCCCTCCACTTT.

CDR3 loop: CASSFQRSETQYF. For the CDR3, the DNA is TGTGCCAGCAGCTTTCAGCGGTCGGAGACCCAGTACTTC. The J gene is TRBJ2-5, the V gene TRBV5-6; the D gene is possibly TRBD2 (5 bases). Trimming took off 2 bases at V and 5 bases at J, with 10 bases between the two ends. The germline V gene has CDR1 SGHDT and CDR2 YYEEEE. The CDR3 covers 13 residues. Together with reference TRBV5-6 and TRBJ2-5, the CDR3 gives the full variable domain: DAGVTQSPTHLIKTRGQQVTLRCSPKSGHDTVSWYQQALGQGPQFIFQYYEEEERQRGNFPDRFSGHQFPNYSSELNVNALLLGDSALYLCASSFQRSETQYFGPGTRLLVL.

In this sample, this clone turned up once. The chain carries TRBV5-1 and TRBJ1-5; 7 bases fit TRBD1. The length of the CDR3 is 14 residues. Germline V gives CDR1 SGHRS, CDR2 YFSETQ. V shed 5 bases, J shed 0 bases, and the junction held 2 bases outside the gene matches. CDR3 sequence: CASSQGDSNQPQHF. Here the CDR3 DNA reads TGCGCCAGCAGTCAGGGGGATAGCAATCAGCCCCAGCATTTT. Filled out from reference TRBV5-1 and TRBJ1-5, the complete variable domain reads KAGVTQTPRYLIKTRGQQVTLSCSPISGHRSVSWYQQTPGQGLQFLFEYFSETQRNKGNFPGRFSGRQFSNSRSEMNVSTLELGDSALYLCASSQGDSNQPQHFGDGTRLSIL.

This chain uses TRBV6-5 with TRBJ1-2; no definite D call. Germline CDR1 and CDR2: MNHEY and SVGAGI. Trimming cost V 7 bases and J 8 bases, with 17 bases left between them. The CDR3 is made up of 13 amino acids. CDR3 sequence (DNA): TGTGCCAGCAAACCCCAAACCCCTGGGGGCTACACCTTC. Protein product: CASKPQTPGGYTF.

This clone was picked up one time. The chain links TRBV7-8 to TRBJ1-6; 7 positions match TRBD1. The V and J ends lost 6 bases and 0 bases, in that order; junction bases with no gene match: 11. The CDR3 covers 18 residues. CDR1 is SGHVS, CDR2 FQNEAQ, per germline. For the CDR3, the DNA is TGTGCCAGCAGATCAGACAGGGAGGGGAGCTCCTATAATTCACCCCTCCACTTT. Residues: CASRSDREGSSYNSPLHF.

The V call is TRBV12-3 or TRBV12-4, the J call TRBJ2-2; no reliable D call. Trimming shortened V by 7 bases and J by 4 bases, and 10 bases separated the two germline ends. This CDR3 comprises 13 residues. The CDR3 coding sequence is TGTGCCAGCACCCCCCAGGCCACCGGGGAGCTGTTTTTT. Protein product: CASTPQATGELFF.

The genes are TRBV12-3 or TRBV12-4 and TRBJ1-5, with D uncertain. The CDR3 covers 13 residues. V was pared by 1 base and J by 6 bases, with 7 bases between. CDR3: CASSLGEGQPQHF. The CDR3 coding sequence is TGTGCCAGCAGTTTAGGGGAGGGTCAGCCCCAGCATTTT.

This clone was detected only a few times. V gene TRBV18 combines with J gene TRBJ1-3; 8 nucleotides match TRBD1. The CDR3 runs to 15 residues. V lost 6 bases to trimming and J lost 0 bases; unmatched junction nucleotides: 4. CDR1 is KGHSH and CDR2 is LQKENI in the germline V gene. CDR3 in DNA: TGTGCCAGCTCCTCGACAGGGGACTCTGGAAACACCATATATTTT. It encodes CASSSTGDSGNTIYF. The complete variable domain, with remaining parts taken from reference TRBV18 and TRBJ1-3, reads NAGVMQNPRHLVRRRGQEARLRCSPMKGHSHVYWYRQLPEEGLKFMVYLQKENIIDESGMPKERFSAEFPKEGPSILRIQQVVRGDSAAYFCASSSTGDSGNTIYFGEGSWLTVV.

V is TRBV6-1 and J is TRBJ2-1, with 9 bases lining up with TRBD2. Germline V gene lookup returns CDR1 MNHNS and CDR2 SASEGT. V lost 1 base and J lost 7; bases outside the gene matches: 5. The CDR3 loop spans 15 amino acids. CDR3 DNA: TGTGCCAGCAGTGAAGATGCGGGAGGGCCGAATGAGCAGTTCTTC. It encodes CASSEDAGGPNEQFF.